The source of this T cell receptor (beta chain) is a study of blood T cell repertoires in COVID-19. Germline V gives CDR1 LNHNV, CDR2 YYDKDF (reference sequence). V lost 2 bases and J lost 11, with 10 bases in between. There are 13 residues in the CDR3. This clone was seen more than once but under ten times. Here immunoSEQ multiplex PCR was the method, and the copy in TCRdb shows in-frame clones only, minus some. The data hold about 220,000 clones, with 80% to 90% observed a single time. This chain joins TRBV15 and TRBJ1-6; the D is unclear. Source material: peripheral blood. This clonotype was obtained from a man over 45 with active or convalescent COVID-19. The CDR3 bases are TGTGCCACCAGCAGAACCGGAGGTGCACCCCTCCACTTT. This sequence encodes CATSRTGGAPLHF.